These T cell receptor beta chains were read from a single sample in a study of T cells in localized non-small cell lung cancer. The repertoire was sequenced with immunoSEQ multiplex PCR; TCRdb's copy has only in-frame clones and lacks some. The sample shows 1,500 to 1,800 clones, roughly 23% of them seen only once. Sequenced material: lung tumor tissue, taken before any cancer treatment. The receptors stem from a woman aged 40 to 75 with stage I lung adenocarcinoma. Both conserved end residues are part of each CDR3. Each record gives: J gene, V gene, clone size, D gene, CDR3 protein, CDR3 DNA. The D gene is left open where the match is weak. Rows may omit the clone size; those that give it use once, few, many or a size class.

TRBJ1-2 TRBV23-1 - TRBD1 CASSQGYPGGTANYGYTF TGCGCCAGCAGCCAAGGATACCCAGGGGGAACGGCTAACTATGGCTACACCTTC
TRBJ2-3 TRBV9 few - CASSVDGGPTSTDTQYF TGTGCCAGCAGCGTAGATGGGGGCCCTACATCCACAGATACGCAGTATTTT
TRBJ1-5 TRBV28 few - CASSLGDGDQPQHF TGTGCCAGCAGTTTGGGAGACGGTGATCAGCCCCAGCATTTT
TRBJ2-5 TRBV14 - TRBD1 CASSQYKRSGGEETQYF TGTGCCAGCAGCCAATATAAGAGGTCAGGGGGTGAAGAGACCCAGTACTTC
TRBJ1-1 TRBV11-3 large - CASSRGFMNTEAFF TGTGCCAGCAGTCGCGGATTCATGAACACTGAAGCTTTCTTT
TRBJ2-2 TRBV11-3 few TRBD1 CASRDRGDTGELFF TGTGCCAGCAGGGACAGGGGTGACACCGGGGAGCTGTTTTTT
TRBJ1-1 TRBV4-1 hyperexpanded - CASSQGARENTEAFF TGCGCCAGCAGCCAAGGGGCCAGGGAGAACACTGAAGCTTTCTTT
TRBJ1-5 TRBV18 - TRBD1 CASSPSGQGGQPQHF TGTGCCAGCTCACCATCAGGACAGGGGGGACAGCCCCAGCATTTT
TRBJ2-7 TRBV15 medium-sized - CATSVDRTNHEQYF TGTGCCACCAGCGTCGATAGGACAAACCACGAGCAGTACTTC
TRBJ1-1 TRBV9 - - CASSRGAAQGAEAFF TGTGCCAGCAGCCGGGGGGCAGCACAAGGGGCTGAAGCTTTCTTT
TRBJ1-5 TRBV11-3 large - CASSLDYYSNQPQHF TGTGCCAGCAGCTTAGACTATTATAGCAATCAGCCCCAGCATTTT
TRBJ2-1 TRBV9 - - CASSVGLGGAVFF TGTGCCAGCAGCGTAGGACTAGGAGGAGCAGTGTTCTTC
TRBJ1-1 TRBV30 - TRBD1 CAWTGGQTEAFF TGTGCCTGGACAGGGGGACAAACTGAAGCTTTCTTT